A selection of T cell receptor beta chains follows, all from one sample in a study of naive and memory T cell subsets. TCRdb re-called the UMI-ligation and nested PCR reads through MiXCR, storing one row per CDR3 protein. The sample yields tens of thousands of distinct CDR3 sequences, around 13% seen once. The specimen sequenced was central memory CD4+ T cells from blood. The receptor set was obtained from a human donor in good health. CDR3s include the opening cysteine and the closing phenylalanine or tryptophan. Each record gives: CDR3 length, V gene, clone size, J gene, D gene, CDR3 protein, CDR3 DNA. D genes are given only for firm matches. Expanded clones get a size class; other rows say once, few or many, or leave the size out.

15	TRBV19	NA	TRBJ2-1	NA	CASKNRGLEWNEQFF	TGTGCCAGTAAAAACCGGGGTTTAGAATGGAATGAGCAGTTCTTC
14	TRBV10-3	NA	TRBJ2-1	NA	CAISWESSYNEQFF	TGTGCCATCAGTTGGGAGAGCTCCTACAATGAGCAGTTCTTC
11	TRBV3-1	medium-sized	TRBJ2-5	NA	CASSQGETQYF	TGTGCCAGCAGCCAAGGGGAGACCCAGTACTTC
16	TRBV28	many	TRBJ2-3	TRBD2	CASSYGTSRGRDTQYF	TGTGCCAGCAGTTATGGGACTAGTAGGGGTCGAGATACGCAGTATTTT
14	TRBV6-2/TRBV6-3	few	TRBJ1-1	TRBD1	CASSRIQGAREAFF	TGTGCCAGCAGCCGTATACAGGGGGCGCGGGAAGCTTTCTTT
12	TRBV3-1	NA	TRBJ2-5	NA	CASSQEARTQYF	TGTGCCAGCAGCCAAGAGGCGAGGACCCAGTACTTC
11	TRBV20-1	NA	TRBJ1-1	NA	CSATQNTEAFF	TGCAGTGCGACCCAGAACACTGAAGCTTTCTTT
14	TRBV27	few	TRBJ2-5	TRBD2	CASSLKGLQETQYF	TGTGCCAGCAGTTTAAAGGGACTACAAGAGACCCAGTACTTC
13	TRBV20-1	NA	TRBJ2-1	NA	CSAKTGLYNEQFF	TGCAGTGCTAAAACGGGACTTTACAATGAGCAGTTCTTC
14	TRBV7-2	few	TRBJ1-1	NA	CASSLAWGGTEAFF	TGTGCCAGCAGCTTAGCGTGGGGTGGGACTGAAGCTTTCTTT
14	TRBV6-2/TRBV6-3	NA	TRBJ2-1	TRBD2	CATSEAGTRGEQFF	TGTGCCACGTCCGAAGCCGGGACTAGGGGGGAGCAGTTCTTC
13	TRBV4-2	NA	TRBJ2-1	NA	CASSQGRDNEQFF	TGTGCCAGCAGCCAAGGGCGAGACAATGAGCAGTTCTTC
17	TRBV6-2/TRBV6-3	many	TRBJ2-3	TRBD2	CASRSWTSGRMTDTQYF	TGTGCCAGCAGGAGCTGGACTAGCGGGAGAATGACAGATACGCAGTATTTT
12	TRBV6-2/TRBV6-3	few	TRBJ1-5	NA	CASKKVDQPQHF	TGTGCCAGCAAGAAGGTTGATCAGCCCCAGCATTTT
13	TRBV20-1	NA	TRBJ2-3	TRBD2	CSADGTNTDTQYF	TGCAGTGCTGACGGGACTAACACAGATACGCAGTATTTT
17	TRBV18	NA	TRBJ2-7	TRBD1	CASSPAGGRKSSYEQYF	TGTGCCAGCTCACCGGCAGGGGGCAGGAAGAGCTCCTACGAGCAGTACTTC
13	TRBV19	NA	TRBJ2-3	NA	CATSPSSADTQYF	TGTGCCACCAGCCCCTCAAGCGCAGATACGCAGTATTTT
12	TRBV20-1	many	TRBJ1-5	NA	CSALGIDQPQHF	TGCAGTGCACTCGGTATCGATCAGCCCCAGCATTTT
15	TRBV6-6	many	TRBJ2-7	NA	CASSPQGGGSYEQYF	TGTGCCAGCAGTCCTCAGGGAGGGGGCTCCTACGAGCAGTACTTC
19	TRBV20-1	NA	TRBJ1-5	NA	CSASGGFSSRGGRNQPQHF	TGCAGTGCTAGTGGCGGTTTTAGTTCGAGGGGAGGAAGGAATCAGCCCCAGCATTTT
14	TRBV28	once	TRBJ2-7	NA	CASRLRSGDHEQYF	TGTGCCAGCAGACTCCGTTCGGGCGACCACGAGCAGTACTTC
16	TRBV5-4	NA	TRBJ1-5	TRBD1	CASSSQGAGFNQPQHF	TGTGCCAGCAGCTCACAGGGGGCTGGTTTCAATCAGCCCCAGCATTTT
16	TRBV6-2/TRBV6-3	NA	TRBJ2-7	TRBD2	CASSSRAGAQSYEQYF	TGTGCCAGCAGTTCTCGTGCGGGAGCCCAGTCCTACGAGCAGTACTTC
13	TRBV5-1	few	TRBJ2-3	NA	CASSLDGDRAQYF	TGCGCCAGCAGCTTGGACGGGGATCGGGCGCAGTATTTT
14	TRBV5-1	many	TRBJ2-1	TRBD1	CASSFRQGASEQFF	TGCGCCAGCAGCTTCAGACAGGGGGCTTCTGAGCAGTTCTTC
17	TRBV12-3/TRBV12-4	many	TRBJ2-5	TRBD2	CASSPGLAGLQQETQYF	TGTGCCAGCAGTCCGGGACTAGCGGGCCTACAGCAAGAGACCCAGTACTTC
13	TRBV20-1	NA	TRBJ2-4	NA	CSARTIAKNIQYF	TGCAGTGCTAGGACAATAGCCAAAAACATTCAGTACTTC
16	TRBV7-8	NA	TRBJ1-5	TRBD1	CASSPTDRGFQQPQHF	TGTGCCAGCAGCCCTACGGACAGGGGTTTTCAGCAGCCCCAGCATTTT
14	TRBV29-1	NA	TRBJ2-1	TRBD2	CSVEGGSKGNEQFF	TGCAGCGTTGAAGGCGGGAGCAAGGGAAATGAGCAGTTCTTC
12	TRBV24-1	NA	TRBJ2-1	NA	CATSVKGDEQFF	TGTGCCACCAGTGTGAAGGGTGATGAGCAGTTCTTC
15	TRBV5-6	NA	TRBJ1-4	TRBD1	CASSPRTGGGEKLFF	TGTGCCAGCAGCCCGAGGACAGGGGGAGGTGAAAAACTGTTTTTT
13	TRBV20-1	few	TRBJ2-7	TRBD1	CSARDYRGYEQYF	TGCAGTGCTAGAGATTACAGGGGCTACGAGCAGTACTTC
14	TRBV10-3	few	TRBJ2-5	TRBD2	CAIRTSGRHETQYF	TGTGCCATAAGGACTAGCGGGAGACACGAGACCCAGTACTTC
14	TRBV6-5	NA	TRBJ2-7	NA	CASSSAGGRIEQYF	TGTGCCAGCAGCTCCGCGGGCGGGCGAATCGAGCAGTACTTC
16	TRBV7-2	many	TRBJ1-5	NA	CASSLAGGGSDQPQHF	TGTGCCAGCAGCTTGGCGGGGGGGGGTTCGGATCAGCCCCAGCATTTT
12	TRBV11-1	many	TRBJ1-1	NA	CASSQGRTEAFF	TGTGCCAGCAGTCAGGGACGGACTGAAGCTTTCTTT
15	TRBV4-3	NA	TRBJ2-5	NA	CASSQEGDAVETQYF	TGCGCCAGCAGCCAAGAAGGCGACGCCGTGGAGACCCAGTACTTC
15	TRBV5-6	NA	TRBJ1-6	NA	CASSLDSGGDSPLHF	TGTGCCAGCAGCTTGGATTCCGGGGGTGATTCACCCCTCCACTTT
13	TRBV20-1	NA	TRBJ2-3	NA	CSRVAQRGDTQYF	TGCAGCCGGGTAGCCCAGAGGGGAGATACGCAGTATTTT